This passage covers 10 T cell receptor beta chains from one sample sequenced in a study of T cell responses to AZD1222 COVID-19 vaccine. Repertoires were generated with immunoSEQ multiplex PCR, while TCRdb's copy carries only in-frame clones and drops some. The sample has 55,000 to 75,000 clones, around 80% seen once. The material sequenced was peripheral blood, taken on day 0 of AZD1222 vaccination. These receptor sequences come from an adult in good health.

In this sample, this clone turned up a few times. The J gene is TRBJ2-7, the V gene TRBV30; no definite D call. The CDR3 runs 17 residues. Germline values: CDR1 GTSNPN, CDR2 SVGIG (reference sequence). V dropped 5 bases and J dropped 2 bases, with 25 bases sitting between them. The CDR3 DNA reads TGTGCCTGGGGAATGGCCCCTCGACTGGGTCGGACCTACGAGCAGTACTTC. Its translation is CAWGMAPRLGRTYEQYF.

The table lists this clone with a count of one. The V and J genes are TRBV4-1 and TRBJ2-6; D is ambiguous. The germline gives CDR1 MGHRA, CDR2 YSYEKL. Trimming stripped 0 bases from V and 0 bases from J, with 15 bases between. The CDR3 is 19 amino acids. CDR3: CASSQDRRAGTSGANVLTF. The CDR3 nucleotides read TGCGCCAGCAGCCAAGATCGACGGGCAGGCACCTCTGGGGCCAACGTCCTGACTTTC.

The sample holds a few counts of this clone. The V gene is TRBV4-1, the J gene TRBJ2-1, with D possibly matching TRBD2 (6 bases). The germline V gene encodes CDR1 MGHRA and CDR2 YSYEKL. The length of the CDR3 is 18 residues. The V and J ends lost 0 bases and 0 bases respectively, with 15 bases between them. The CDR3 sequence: CASSQDKSRGRSYNEQFF. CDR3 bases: TGCGCCAGCAGCCAAGATAAGTCGCGGGGCCGCTCCTACAATGAGCAGTTCTTC.

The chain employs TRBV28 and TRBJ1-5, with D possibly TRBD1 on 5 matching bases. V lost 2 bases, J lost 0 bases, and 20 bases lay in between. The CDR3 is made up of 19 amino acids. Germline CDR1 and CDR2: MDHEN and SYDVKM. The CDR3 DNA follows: TGTGCCAGCAGTTTACGGCTGTTAGACAGAGGCGTTAGCAATCAGCCCCAGCATTTT. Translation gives CASSLRLLDRGVSNQPQHF.

CDR3 amino acids: CASSLGGPMQETQYF. Here the CDR3 DNA reads TGCGCCAGCAGCCTCGGGGGGCCTATGCAAGAGACCCAGTACTTC. The chain links TRBV5-1 to TRBJ2-5; D possibly corresponds to TRBD2 (7 bases). CDR3 length: 15 residues. V was trimmed by 4 bases and J by 2 bases, leaving 15 bases between them. The germline CDR1 and CDR2 sequences are SGHRS and YFSETQ.

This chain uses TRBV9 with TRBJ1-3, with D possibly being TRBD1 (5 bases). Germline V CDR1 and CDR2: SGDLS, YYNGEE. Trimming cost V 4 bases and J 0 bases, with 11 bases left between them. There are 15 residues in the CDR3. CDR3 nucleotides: TGTGCCAGCAGCCGACGGGGCGGCTCTGGAAACACCATATATTTT. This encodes CASSRRGGSGNTIYF.

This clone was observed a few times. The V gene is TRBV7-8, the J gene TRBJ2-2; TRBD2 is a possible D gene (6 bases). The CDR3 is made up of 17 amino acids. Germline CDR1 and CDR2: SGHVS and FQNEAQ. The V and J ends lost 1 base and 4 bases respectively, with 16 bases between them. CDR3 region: CASSLVIGTGGTGELFF. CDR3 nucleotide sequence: TGTGCCAGCAGCTTAGTAATCGGGACCGGGGGCACCGGGGAGCTGTTTTTT.

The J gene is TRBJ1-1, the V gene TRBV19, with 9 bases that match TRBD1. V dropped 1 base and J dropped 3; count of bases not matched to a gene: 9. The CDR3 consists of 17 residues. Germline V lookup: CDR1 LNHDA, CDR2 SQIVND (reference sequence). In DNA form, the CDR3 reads TGTGCCAGTAGTATAGGGACAGGGGTGCTTCTGGACACTGAAGCTTTCTTT. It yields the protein CASSIGTGVLLDTEAFF.

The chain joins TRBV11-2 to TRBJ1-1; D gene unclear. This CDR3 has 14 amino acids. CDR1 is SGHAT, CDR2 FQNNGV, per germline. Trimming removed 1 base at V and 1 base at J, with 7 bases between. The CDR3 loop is CASSLGGANTEAFF. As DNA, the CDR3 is TGTGCCAGCAGCTTAGGGGGAGCGAACACTGAAGCTTTCTTT. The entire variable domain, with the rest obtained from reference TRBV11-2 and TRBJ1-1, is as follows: EAGVAQSPRYKIIEKRQSVAFWCNPISGHATLYWYQQILGQGPKLLIQFQNNGVVDDSQLPKDRFSAERLKGVDSTLKIQPAKLEDSAVYLCASSLGGANTEAFFGQGTRLTVV.

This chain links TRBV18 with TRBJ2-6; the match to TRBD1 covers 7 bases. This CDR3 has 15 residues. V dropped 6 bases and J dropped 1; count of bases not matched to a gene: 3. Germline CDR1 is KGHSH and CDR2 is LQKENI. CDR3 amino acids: CASSQQGSGANVLTF. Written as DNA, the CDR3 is TGTGCCAGCTCTCAACAGGGGTCTGGGGCCAACGTCCTGACTTTC.